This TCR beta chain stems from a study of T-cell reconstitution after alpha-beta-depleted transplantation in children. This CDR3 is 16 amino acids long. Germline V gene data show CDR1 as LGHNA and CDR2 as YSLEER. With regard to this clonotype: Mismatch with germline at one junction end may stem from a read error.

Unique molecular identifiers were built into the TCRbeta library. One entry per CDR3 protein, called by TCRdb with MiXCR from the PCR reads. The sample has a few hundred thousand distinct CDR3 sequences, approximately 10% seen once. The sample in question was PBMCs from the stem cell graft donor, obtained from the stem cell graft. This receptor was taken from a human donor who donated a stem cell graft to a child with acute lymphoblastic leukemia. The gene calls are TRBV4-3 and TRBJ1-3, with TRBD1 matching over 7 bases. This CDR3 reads CTSSQNDREYGNTIYF. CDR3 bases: TGCACCAGCAGCCAAAATGACAGGGAATATGGAAACACCATATATTTT.